This TCR beta chain was identified in a study of OX40 agonist ivuxolimab in advanced cancers. Study as a whole: The dose-escalation group included hepatocellular carcinoma, melanoma, renal cell carcinoma and head and neck cancer. Study-level findings and limits: At 0.1 to 3.0 mg/kg, CD4+ and CD8+ blood T cells expanded clonally by week 6. Antigen targets of the expanded peripheral T cells went undetermined.

The study sampled blood at baseline, cycle 4 day 1, and cycle 7 day 1. Points on this clone: Its target is not known.

The repertoire was sequenced with immunoSEQ multiplex PCR; TCRdb's copy has only in-frame clones and lacks some. The top ten clones hold about 1.7% of a sample with about 35,000 clones, roughly 89% of them seen once. V lost 2 bases and J lost 7, with 17 bases in between. The CDR3 runs 15 residues. This clonotype originated in an adult with an advanced solid tumor such as melanoma, head and neck, liver or kidney cancer. This specimen consisted of CD4+ or CD8+ T cells sorted from blood, obtained in a trial of the OX40 agonist ivuxolimab. The gene calls are TRBV23-1 and TRBJ1-2; the D gene is possibly TRBD1 (6 bases). TRBV23-1 is marked as an open reading frame, function uncertain. The CDR3 spells CASSQPPGQSGGYTF. The CDR3, as DNA: TGCGCCAGCAGTCAACCGCCTGGACAGAGCGGTGGCTACACCTTC.